The 12 T cell receptor beta chains reported below all come from one sample, sequenced in a study of OX40 agonist ivuxolimab in advanced cancers. The data were produced by immunoSEQ multiplex PCR, yet TCRdb's version contains in-frame clones alone and is incomplete. The repertoire includes 60,000 to 65,000 clones, approximately 90% of them detected once, and roughly 0.45% sits in the top ten. Sequenced material: CD4+ or CD8+ T cells sorted from blood, taken in a trial of the OX40 agonist ivuxolimab. These receptors were taken from an adult with an advanced solid tumor such as melanoma, head and neck, liver or kidney cancer.

CDR3 coding DNA: TGTGCCTGGGGTCCGGGACAGCTTTCCTACAATGAGCAGTTCTTC. Translating it yields CAWGPGQLSYNEQFF. The V gene is TRBV30, the J gene TRBJ2-1; 7 bases match TRBD1. The CDR3 covers 15 residues. Trimming at V came to 5 bases and at J to 1 base, leaving 8 bases not matched to a gene. Germline CDR1 GTSNPN, CDR2 SVGIG (reference sequence).

This chain joins TRBV25-1 and TRBJ1-4, with D hard to call. V lost 1 base to trimming and J lost 5 bases, with 11 bases between them. The CDR3 consists of 15 residues. Germline values: CDR1 MGHDK, CDR2 SYGVNS. The CDR3 loop is CASSELGRSNEKLFF. The DNA of the CDR3 is TGTGCCAGCAGTGAATTGGGCAGGTCCAATGAAAAACTGTTTTTT.

The chain is built from TRBV13 and TRBJ2-7; either TRBD1 or TRBD2 may supply D (5 bases each). The CDR3 runs to 15 residues. Trimming cost V 6 bases and J 2 bases, with 17 bases left between them. The germline CDR1 and CDR2 sequences are PRHDT and FYEKMQ (reference sequence). CDR3 sequence: CASSESGTKPYEQYF. CDR3 DNA sequence: TGTGCCAGCAGTGAATCCGGGACCAAACCCTACGAGCAGTACTTC.

This chain uses TRBV5-1 with TRBJ1-5; 7 bases are a match to TRBD1. The CDR3 covers 15 residues. With 4 bases clipped from V and 1 base from J, the junction kept 5 bases outside the gene matches. Germline V lookup: CDR1 SGHRS, CDR2 YFSETQ. In DNA, the CDR3 is TGCGCCAGCAGCCCCGGGACAGTGAGCAATCAGCCCCAGCATTTT. This sequence encodes CASSPGTVSNQPQHF. Full variable domain (missing parts from reference TRBV5-1 and TRBJ1-5): KAGVTQTPRYLIKTRGQQVTLSCSPISGHRSVSWYQQTPGQGLQFLFEYFSETQRNKGNFPGRFSGRQFSNSRSEMNVSTLELGDSALYLCASSPGTVSNQPQHFGDGTRLSIL.

This clone was observed a single time. The V gene is TRBV9, the J gene TRBJ2-3, with D perhaps TRBD1 (6 bases). V was shortened by 0 bases and J by 8 bases, with 13 bases between the two germline ends. The CDR3 totals 14 residues. Germline V CDR1 and CDR2: SGDLS, YYNGEE. In DNA form, the CDR3 reads TGTGCCAGCAGCGTAGGTACAGGGTCCGCTACGCAGTATTTT. Protein: CASSVGTGSATQYF.

The rearrangement links TRBV7-2 to TRBJ1-2, with 7 nucleotides matching TRBD1. Germline CDR1 SGHTA, CDR2 FQGNSA. V was pared by 4 bases and J by 6 bases, with 5 bases of the junction left unmatched. The CDR3 is made up of 13 amino acids. The CDR3 DNA reads as TGTGCCAGCAGCTACAGGGGTTTGGATGGCTACACCTTC. Protein sequence: CASSYRGLDGYTF.

This chain uses TRBV19 with TRBJ2-7; 10 nucleotides agree with TRBD2. CDR1 is LNHDA and CDR2 is SQIVND in the germline V gene (reference sequence). The CDR3 totals 19 residues. The V segment lost 6 bases and the J segment 4 bases; nucleotides outside the gene matches: 21. In DNA form, the CDR3 reads TGTGCCAGTAGCCCAACCTTGGGGACAGCTAGCGGGAGACGGTACGAGCAGTACTTC. Its protein product is CASSPTLGTASGRRYEQYF.

This sequence joins TRBV4-3 and TRBJ1-1; perhaps TRBD1 as D (5 bases). Trimming left V 0 bases short and J 4 bases short, with 15 bases between. The germline CDR1 and CDR2 sequences are LGHNA and YSLEER. The CDR3 has 16 amino acids. The CDR3 DNA reads TGCGCCAGCAGCCAAGAAGGACTACTAAGGGGCACTGAAGCTTTCTTT. This encodes CASSQEGLLRGTEAFF.

V gene TRBV5-1 combines with J gene TRBJ2-2, with 9 bases matching TRBD1. The germline gives CDR1 SGHRS, CDR2 YFSETQ. V gave up 0 bases and J gave up 0 bases; unmatched junction bases: 0. The CDR3 runs 16 residues. The CDR3 DNA is TGCGCCAGCAGCTTGGGACAGGGGGCGAACACCGGGGAGCTGTTTTTT. Translated: CASSLGQGANTGELFF.

The chain joins TRBV11-3 to TRBJ2-1; 13 bases agree with TRBD2. Germline trimming cut 0 bases from V and 10 bases from J; bases unmatched to any gene: 9. Germline V gene sequence: CDR1 SGHNT, CDR2 YENEEA. The length of the CDR3 is 17 residues. CDR3 in amino acids: CASSLDLKGLAGQEQFF. CDR3 nucleotide sequence: TGTGCCAGCAGCTTAGATCTAAAGGGACTAGCGGGACAGGAGCAGTTCTTC.

In regard to this clone: In the same sample, other DNA sequences code for this CDR3. V usage is TRBV5-4 and J usage is TRBJ2-7, with TRBD2 matching 7 bases. V lost 4 bases to trimming and J lost 4 bases; unmatched junction nucleotides: 23. The CDR3 totals 19 residues. The germline V gene encodes CDR1 SGHNT and CDR2 YYREEE (reference sequence). Here the CDR3 reads CASSLVVSGAGRVEYEQYF. CDR3 bases: TGTGCCAGCAGCCTCGTGGTTAGCGGAGCGGGACGGGTCGAGTACGAGCAGTACTTC.

The chain employs TRBV15 and TRBJ1-4; D ambiguous. This CDR3 has 16 residues. The V and J ends lost 4 bases and 0 bases respectively, with 12 bases between them. CDR1 is LNHNV and CDR2 is YYDKDF in the germline V gene (reference sequence). The CDR3 region is CATSTVVVSTNEKLFF. The CDR3 DNA is TGTGCCACCAGCACAGTAGTAGTTTCAACTAATGAAAAACTGTTTTTT. The variable domain in full, completed from reference TRBV15 and TRBJ1-4, reads DAMVIQNPRYQVTQFGKPVTLSCSQTLNHNVMYWYQQKSSQAPKLLFHYYDKDFNNEADTPDNFQSRRPNTSFCFLDIRSPGLGDTAMYLCATSTVVVSTNEKLFFGSGTQLSVL.